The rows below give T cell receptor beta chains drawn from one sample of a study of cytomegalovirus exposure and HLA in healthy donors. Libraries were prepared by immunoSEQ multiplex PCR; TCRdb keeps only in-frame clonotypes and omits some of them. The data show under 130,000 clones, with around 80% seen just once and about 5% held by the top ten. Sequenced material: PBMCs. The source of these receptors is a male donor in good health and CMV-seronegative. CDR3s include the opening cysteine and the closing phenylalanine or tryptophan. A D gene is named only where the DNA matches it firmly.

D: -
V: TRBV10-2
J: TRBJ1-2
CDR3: CASSPPNNYGYTF

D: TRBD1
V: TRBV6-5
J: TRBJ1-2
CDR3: CASSYRDRLNYGYTF

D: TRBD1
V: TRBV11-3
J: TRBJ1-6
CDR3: CASSRGQGISPLHF

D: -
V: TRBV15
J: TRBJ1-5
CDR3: CATSRAGNSNQPQHF

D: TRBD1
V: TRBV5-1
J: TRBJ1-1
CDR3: CASSVGTANTEAFF

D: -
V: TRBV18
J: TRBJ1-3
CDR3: CASSPTIESYSGNTIYF

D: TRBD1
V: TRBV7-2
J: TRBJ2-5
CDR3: CASSLGGTDKETQYF

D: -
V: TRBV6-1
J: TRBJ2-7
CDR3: CASSFEGDNYEQYF

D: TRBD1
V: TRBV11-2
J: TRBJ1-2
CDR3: CASTTYRGRVYGYTF

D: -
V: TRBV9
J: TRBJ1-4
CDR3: CASSVTGDAYEKLFF

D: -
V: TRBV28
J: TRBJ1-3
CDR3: CASSRNSEFRNTIYF

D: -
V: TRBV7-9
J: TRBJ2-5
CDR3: CASSSTSNRETQYF

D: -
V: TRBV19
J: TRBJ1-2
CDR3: CASSIRNWPGYGYTF

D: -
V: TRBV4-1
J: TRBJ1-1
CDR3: CASSQPTETATEAFF

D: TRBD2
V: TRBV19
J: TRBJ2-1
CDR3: CASSSSGWNNEQFF

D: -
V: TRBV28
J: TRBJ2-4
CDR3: CASSPPAKNIQYF

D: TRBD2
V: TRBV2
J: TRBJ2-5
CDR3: CASSLLAGETQYF

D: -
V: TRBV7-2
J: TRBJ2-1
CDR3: CASSSTFSSYNEQFF

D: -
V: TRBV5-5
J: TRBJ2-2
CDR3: CASSLAPANTGELFF

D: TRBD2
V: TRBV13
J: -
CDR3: CASSSPGRGVYEQYF

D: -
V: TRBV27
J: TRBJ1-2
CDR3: CASSLASGANYGYTF

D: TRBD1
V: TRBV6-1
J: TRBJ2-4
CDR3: CASRQGARDIQYF

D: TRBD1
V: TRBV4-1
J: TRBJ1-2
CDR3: CASSQAETGGWGYTF

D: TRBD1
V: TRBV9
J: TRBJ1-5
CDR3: CASSGQGASKPQHF

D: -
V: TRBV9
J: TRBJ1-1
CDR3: CASSPPGRAEAFF

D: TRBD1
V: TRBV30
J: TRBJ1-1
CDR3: CAWRFMGTGVTEAFF

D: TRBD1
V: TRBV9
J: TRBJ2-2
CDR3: CASSVVTGPNTGELFF

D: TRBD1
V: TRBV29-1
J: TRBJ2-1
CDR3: CSVRDRGWDNEQFF

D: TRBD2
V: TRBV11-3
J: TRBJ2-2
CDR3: CASSETSGRTGELFF

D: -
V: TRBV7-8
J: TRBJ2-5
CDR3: CASSLVTGSQETQYF

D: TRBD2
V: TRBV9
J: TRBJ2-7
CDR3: CASSVGSSGTYEQYF

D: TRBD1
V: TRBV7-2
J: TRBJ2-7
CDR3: CASSLNRGNDEQYF

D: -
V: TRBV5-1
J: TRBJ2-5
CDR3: CASSLGGVGQETQYF

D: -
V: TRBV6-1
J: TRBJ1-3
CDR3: CASSNTGSGNTIYF

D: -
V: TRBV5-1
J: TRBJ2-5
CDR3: CASSLGQTQETQYF

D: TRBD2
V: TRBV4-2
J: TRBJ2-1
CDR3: CASSQEASGSSYNEQFF

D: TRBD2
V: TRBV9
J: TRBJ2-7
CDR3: CASSPSSGLPYEQYF

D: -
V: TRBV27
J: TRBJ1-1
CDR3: CASSYRPAGMNTEAFF

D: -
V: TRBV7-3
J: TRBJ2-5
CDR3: CASSFDSRETQYF

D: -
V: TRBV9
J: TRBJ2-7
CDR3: CASSPPFSYEQYF

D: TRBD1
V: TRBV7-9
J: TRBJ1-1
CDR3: CASSSGQANTEAFF

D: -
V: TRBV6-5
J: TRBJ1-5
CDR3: CASSHDPGKPQHF

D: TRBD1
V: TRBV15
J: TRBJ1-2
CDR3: CATAIGTGHYGNTF

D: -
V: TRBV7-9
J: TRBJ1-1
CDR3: CASSSVPQQGTEAFF

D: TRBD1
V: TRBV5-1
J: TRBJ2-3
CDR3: CASRYRGSGRVVDTQYF

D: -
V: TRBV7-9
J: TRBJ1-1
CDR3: CSSSSEVNTEAFF

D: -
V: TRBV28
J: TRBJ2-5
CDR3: CASIKWGEKETQYF

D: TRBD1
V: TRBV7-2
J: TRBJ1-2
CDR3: CASSPWGQGLSGYTF

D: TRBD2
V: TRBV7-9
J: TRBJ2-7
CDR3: CSSSFHSGSANHEQYF

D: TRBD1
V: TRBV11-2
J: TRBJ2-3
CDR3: CASTPGTATDTQYF

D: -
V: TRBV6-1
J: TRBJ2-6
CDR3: CASSESTMGRLSGANVLTF

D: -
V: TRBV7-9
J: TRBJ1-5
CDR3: CASSLEGGSQPQHF

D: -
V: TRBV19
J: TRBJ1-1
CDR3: CASSISRTNTEAFF

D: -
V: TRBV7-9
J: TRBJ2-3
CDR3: CSSSGGTATDTQYF

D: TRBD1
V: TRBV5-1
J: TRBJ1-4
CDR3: CASSQGDSTNEKLFF